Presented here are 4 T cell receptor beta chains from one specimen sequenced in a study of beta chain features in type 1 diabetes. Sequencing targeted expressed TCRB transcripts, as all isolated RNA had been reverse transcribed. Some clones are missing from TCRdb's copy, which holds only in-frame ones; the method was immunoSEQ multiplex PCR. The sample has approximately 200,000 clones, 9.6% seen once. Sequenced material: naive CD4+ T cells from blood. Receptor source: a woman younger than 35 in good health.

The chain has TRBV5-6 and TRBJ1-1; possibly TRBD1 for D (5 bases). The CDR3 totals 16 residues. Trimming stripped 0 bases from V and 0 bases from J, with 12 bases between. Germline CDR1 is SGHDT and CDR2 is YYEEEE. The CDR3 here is CASSLADRSVNTEAFF. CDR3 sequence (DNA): TGTGCCAGCAGCTTGGCCGACAGATCCGTGAACACTGAAGCTTTCTTT.

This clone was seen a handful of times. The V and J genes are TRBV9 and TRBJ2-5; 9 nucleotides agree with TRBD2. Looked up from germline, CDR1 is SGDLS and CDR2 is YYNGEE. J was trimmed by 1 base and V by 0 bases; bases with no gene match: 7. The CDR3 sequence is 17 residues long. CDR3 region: CASSVEGGRGPQETQYF. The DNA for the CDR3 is TGTGCCAGCAGCGTAGAGGGCGGGAGGGGACCCCAAGAGACCCAGTACTTC.

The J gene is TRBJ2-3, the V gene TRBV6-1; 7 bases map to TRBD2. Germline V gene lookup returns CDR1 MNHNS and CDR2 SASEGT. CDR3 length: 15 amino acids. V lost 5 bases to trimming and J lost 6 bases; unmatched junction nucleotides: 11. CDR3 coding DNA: TGTGCCAGCAGTTTAGAGGGCGGGAGCGTGGATACGCAGTATTTT. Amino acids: CASSLEGGSVDTQYF.

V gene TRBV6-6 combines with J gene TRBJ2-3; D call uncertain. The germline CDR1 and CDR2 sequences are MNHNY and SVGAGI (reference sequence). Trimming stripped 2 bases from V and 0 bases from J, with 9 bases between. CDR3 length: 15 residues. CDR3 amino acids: CASSYHTTSTDTQYF. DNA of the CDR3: TGTGCCAGCAGTTACCATACGACTAGCACAGATACGCAGTATTTT.